This T cell receptor beta chain was sequenced for a study of blood T cell repertoires in COVID-19. Study summary: Whether acute or convalescent, the COVID-19 samples came from the United States, Italy and Spain.

This CDR3 has 13 residues. CDR1 and CDR2 from the germline V gene are LGHDT and YNNKEL (reference sequence). The V gene lost 1 base and the J gene lost 8 bases, with 11 bases spanning the gap. In the source study's methods: Amplification from reference gene primers served as the basis for estimated nucleated cell counts. Sequencing used immunoSEQ multiplex PCR; TCRdb keeps in-frame clones, though not all of them. V, J and clone size are those of that table, while D and trimming were read from the DNA. The sample has fewer than 300,000 clones; approximately 88% are singletons. Sequencing was carried out using PBMCs or T cells enriched from blood (not recorded which). The TCR sequence derives from a woman aged 40 to 50 with acute COVID-19. This rearrangement joins TRBV3-1 (or the pseudogene TRBV3-2) to TRBJ1-2, with D perhaps TRBD1 (6 bases). CDR3: CASSQVGTKGYTF. CDR3 DNA: TGTGCCAGCAGCCAAGTTGGGACAAAAGGCTACACCTTC.